Following are 22 T cell receptor beta chains from one sample sequenced in a study of regulatory T cells in long-lasting Graves disease. Time point indicated: newly diagnosed GD, antithyroid drugs for less than 3 months. From RNA extracted from PBMCs, the TCR library was made. Relying on iRepertoire HTBI primers and Arm-PCR of CDR3 regions, the team built TCR beta libraries. MiXCR, run by TCRdb on the multiplex PCR reads, gives a single entry per CDR3 protein. This sample has approximately 360,000 distinct CDR3 sequences, with approximately 12% found just once. This same sample was also taken into another study, of T cells in Graves' hyperthyroidism and ophthalmopathy.

Sample: peripheral blood mononuclear cells (PBMCs), taken at new diagnosis, from a patient treated with antithyroid drugs. These receptors came from a woman aged 18-30 years with Graves disease.

This clonotype turned up a few times. CDR3: CASSPRIGHLDPSPQHF. In nucleotides, the CDR3 is TGTGCCAGCTCACCACGGATAGGCCACCTGGACCCATCACCCCAGCATTTT. The chain couples TRBV18 to TRBJ1-5; no firm D call. CDR3 length: 17 residues. The V and J ends lost 1 base and 10 bases respectively, with 23 bases between them. The germline V gene encodes CDR1 KGHSH and CDR2 LQKENI.

The table lists this clonotype with many counts. This chain links TRBV11-1 with TRBJ1-2, with TRBD1 as a possible D gene (5 bases). Germline lookup yields CDR1 SGHAT and CDR2 FQDESV (reference sequence). The CDR3 runs 15 residues. The germline V and J ends were trimmed by 7 bases and 1 base, with 16 bases remaining between them. In DNA form, the CDR3 reads TGTGCCAGCACCCGCGGACACCCGTATAACTATGGCTACACCTTC. Its protein product is CASTRGHPYNYGYTF.

The V and J genes are TRBV4-1 and TRBJ2-2, with D hard to call. Germline V gene data show CDR1 as MGHRA and CDR2 as YSYEKL. The CDR3 is 21 residues long. Trimming shortened V by 0 bases and J by 2 bases, and 25 bases separated the two germline ends. The CDR3: CASSQDTAPPEFTLNTGELFF. As DNA, the CDR3 is TGCGCCAGCAGCCAAGATACTGCTCCGCCCGAATTCACGCTCAACACCGGGGAGCTGTTTTTT.

Of note for this clonotype: This may be a read error: a much more frequent sequence differs by one nucleotide. This rearrangement joins TRBV11-2 to TRBJ1-5, with 7 bases fitting TRBD2. The J call may be wrong; the DNA end is better matched by TRBJ2-3. CDR1 and CDR2 from the germline V gene are SGHAT and FQNNGV. The CDR3 runs to 17 residues. In DNA form, the CDR3 reads TGTGCCAGCAGCTTAGAAGAGCGGGATTTTAGCAATCAGCCCCAGTATTTT. It specifies CASSLEERDFSNQPQYF.

This clonotype was picked up many times. The chain links TRBV27 to TRBJ2-3; 8 bases line up with TRBD1. CDR3 size: 15 residues. Germline V gene lookup returns CDR1 MNHEY and CDR2 SMNVEV (reference sequence). V lost 4 bases to trimming and J lost 6 bases; unmatched junction nucleotides: 9. DNA of the CDR3: TGTGCCAGCAGTTCGAACCAGGGGGCCTTGGATACGCAGTATTTT. Its protein is CASSSNQGALDTQYF.

The chain uses TRBV28 and TRBJ2-4, with D possibly TRBD1 on 8 matching bases. CDR3 length: 15 residues. V was shortened by 1 base and J by 10 bases, with 17 bases between the two germline ends. Germline values: CDR1 MDHEN, CDR2 SYDVKM. CDR3 bases: TGTGCCAGCAGTTTATCCAACAGGGGGGGTTTTATTCAGTACTTC. Amino acids: CASSLSNRGGFIQYF.

This clonotype was detected many times. This sequence joins TRBV6-2 or TRBV6-3 and TRBJ2-7; D gene unclear. CDR1 MNHEY and CDR2 SVGEGT come from the germline V gene. This CDR3 comprises 13 residues. V was shortened by 2 bases and J by 3 bases, with 8 bases between the two germline ends. The CDR3 loop is CASSYGPHYEQYV. In nucleotides, the CDR3 is TGTGCCAGCAGTTACGGCCCCCACTACGAGCAGTACGTC.

The table lists this clonotype with many counts. This sequence joins TRBV7-9 and TRBJ1-5; the D is unclear. Between the trimmed V and J ends, which lost 6 bases and 5 bases, there was a span of 11 bases. The CDR3 length is 13 residues. CDR1 and CDR2 (germline): SEHNR, FQNEAQ (reference sequence). CDR3 DNA sequence: TGTGCCAGCAGTTTACGAGGAGATCAGCCCCAGCATTTT. It specifies CASSLRGDQPQHF.

The chain couples TRBV10-3 to TRBJ2-1; D perhaps matches TRBD2 (6 bases). The germline V and J ends were trimmed by 8 bases and 4 bases, with 12 bases remaining between them. In germline, CDR1 is ENHRY, CDR2 SYGVKD. The CDR3 consists of 13 residues. The CDR3 nucleotides read TGTGCCATCCGGAGGGGCAGATACAATGAGCAGTTCTTC. Encoded protein: CAIRRGRYNEQFF.

This clonotype came up many times. The V gene is TRBV11-2, the J gene TRBJ2-3; TRBD2 might be the D (6 bases). Germline V CDR1 and CDR2: SGHAT, FQNNGV. CDR3 size: 16 residues. Trimming removed 4 bases at V and 4 bases at J, with 18 bases between. The DNA for the CDR3 is TGTGCCAGCAGCTCCCCAGAACAGTGGGGGGCAGATACGCAGTATTTT. It specifies CASSSPEQWGADTQYF.

This sequence joins TRBV5-1 and TRBJ1-1; D call uncertain. Per germline, CDR1 SGHRS and CDR2 YFSETQ. This CDR3 is 13 amino acids long. The V gene lost 4 bases and the J gene lost 3 bases, with 10 bases spanning the gap. CDR3 amino acids: CASSDGPDTEAFF. The CDR3 coding sequence is TGCGCCAGCAGCGACGGGCCGGACACTGAAGCTTTCTTT.

This clonotype was picked up many times. The chain couples TRBV27 to TRBJ2-3, with D unresolved. Trimming stripped 2 bases from V and 1 base from J, with 7 bases between. Per germline, CDR1 MNHEY and CDR2 SMNVEV (reference sequence). The CDR3 loop spans 14 amino acids. CDR3 protein: CASSLELRTDTQYF. The DNA for the CDR3 is TGTGCCAGCAGTTTAGAGCTTCGCACAGATACGCAGTATTTT.

The rearrangement joins TRBV13 to TRBJ1-1; TRBD1 matches at 7 bases. Unmatched junction bases numbered 3, after V lost 4 bases and J lost 7 bases. The CDR3 covers 12 residues. Germline V gene lookup returns CDR1 PRHDT and CDR2 FYEKMQ (reference sequence). CDR3 bases: TGTGCCAGCAGCTGGGGACAGAGTGAAGCTTTCTTT. It encodes CASSWGQSEAFF.

This clonotype was seen only a few times. V is TRBV6-5 and J is TRBJ2-3; D might be TRBD1 (6 bases). The V end was cut by 4 bases, the J end by 2 bases, with 13 bases between. The CDR3 has 15 amino acids. The germline V gene encodes CDR1 MNHEY and CDR2 SVGAGI. CDR3 sequence (DNA): TGTGCCAGCAGTTCGACAGGCCAACTCACAGATACGCAGTATTTT. Translation: CASSSTGQLTDTQYF.

The table lists this clonotype with a few counts. A much larger clone sits a single nucleotide away, making a read error possible. The chain combines TRBV20-1 with TRBJ2-5, with TRBD2 matching over 12 bases. The CDR3 is 16 residues long. The V gene end was trimmed by 5 bases and the J gene end by 9 bases; junction bases not matched to a gene: 16. CDR1 and CDR2 (germline): DFQATT, SNEGSKA (reference sequence). The CDR3 spells CSADRRTSGVYEAQYF. In DNA form, the CDR3 reads TGCAGTGCTGACAGGAGGACTAGCGGGGTCTATGAGGCCCAGTACTTC.

The V call is TRBV28, the J call TRBJ2-5; TRBD2 might be the D (7 bases). V was cut by 4 bases and J by 3 bases, with 21 bases left in between. CDR3 length: 17 amino acids. Germline lookup yields CDR1 MDHEN and CDR2 SYDVKM. CDR3 loop: CASSYGLEGGGEETQYF. In DNA, the CDR3 is TGTGCCAGCAGTTACGGACTAGAAGGAGGGGGGGAAGAGACCCAGTACTTC.

This clonotype was seen ten or more times. J is TRBJ1-1 and V is TRBV12-3 or TRBV12-4; weak D call: TRBD1 (5 bases). There are 14 residues in the CDR3. With 4 bases removed from V and 1 base from J, the gap between germline ends came to 10 bases. The CDR3 sequence: CASSWTRGNTEAFF. CDR3 coding DNA: TGTGCCAGCAGTTGGACACGGGGGAACACTGAAGCTTTCTTT.

This clonotype was observed at least ten times. This chain connects TRBV18 to TRBJ2-5; the match to TRBD1 covers 7 bases. The CDR3 contains 14 residues. The J segment lost 4 bases and the V segment lost 1 base, leaving 3 bases of the junction unmatched. Germline lookup yields CDR1 KGHSH and CDR2 LQKENI. Written as DNA, the CDR3 is TGTGCCAGCTCACCACTACCAGGGGGAGAGACCCAGTACTTC. Protein: CASSPLPGGETQYF.

This clonotype was seen at least ten times. The J gene is TRBJ2-7, the V gene TRBV5-1; 8 bases fit TRBD1. The CDR3 has 15 residues. The germline gives CDR1 SGHRS, CDR2 YFSETQ. V was clipped by 0 bases and J by 2 bases; unmatched bases: 4. Here the CDR3 reads CASSLGQGTTYEQYF. In nucleotides, the CDR3 is TGCGCCAGCAGCTTGGGACAGGGGACGACCTACGAGCAGTACTTC.

This clonotype showed up many times. The gene calls are TRBV30 and TRBJ1-5; 9 nucleotides match TRBD1. CDR1 GTSNPN and CDR2 SVGIG come from the germline V gene (reference sequence). This CDR3 has 16 residues. Trimming cost V 1 base and J 5 bases; bases outside gene matches: 9. The chain's CDR3 is CAWSARDRVSYQPQHF. The CDR3, as DNA: TGTGCCTGGAGTGCCCGGGACAGGGTCTCTTATCAGCCCCAGCATTTT. Combining the CDR3 with reference TRBV30 and TRBJ1-5 gives the whole variable domain SQTIHQWPATLVQPVGSPLSLECTVEGTSNPNLYWYRQAAGRGLQLLFYSVGIGQISSEVPQNLSASRPQDRQFILSSKKLLLSDSGFYLCAWSARDRVSYQPQHFGDGTRLSIL.

This clonotype occurred many times. The V gene is TRBV30, the J gene TRBJ1-1, with D hard to call. This CDR3 has 14 amino acids. The V end lost 1 base, the J end lost 3 bases, and 12 bases lay between the germline ends. Germline-derived CDR1 and CDR2 are GTSNPN and SVGIG (reference sequence). The chain's CDR3 is CAWSATGYYTEAFF. The CDR3 DNA sequence: TGTGCCTGGAGTGCAACCGGGTATTACACTGAAGCTTTCTTT.

This clonotype turned up a few times. CDR3 sequence reads: CSVEDSHGQVLGELFF. As DNA, the CDR3 is TGCAGCGTTGAGGATAGCCATGGACAGGTCTTGGGGGAGCTGTTTTTT. The V call is TRBV29-1, the J call TRBJ2-2; 7 bases match TRBD1. This CDR3 has 16 residues. Germline assignment: CDR1 SQVTM and CDR2 ANQGSEA. V dropped 3 bases and J dropped 8; count of bases not matched to a gene: 15.